Each of the 7 T cell receptor beta chains below was sequenced from the same sample in a study of T cells in Graves' hyperthyroidism and ophthalmopathy. Amplification of TCR beta CDR3 regions used RNA as the template. Primed by the HTBI set, a first-round RT-PCR was run on the TCR CDR3. A single record per CDR3 protein comes from TCRdb applying MiXCR to the multiplex PCR reads. Altogether under 300,000 distinct CDR3 sequences are present, less than 30% being singletons, with the ten largest covering 20% to 30%. The sequenced material came from blood. The receptor source for this set is a man aged 40-49 years with Graves' hyperthyroidism that later progressed to Graves' ophthalmopathy.

This clonotype was detected ten times or more. The chain couples TRBV28 to TRBJ2-2; TRBD1 matches 8 bases. Trimming removed 11 bases from V and 6 bases from J; junction bases left unmatched: 8. Germline CDR1 reads MDHEN; CDR2 reads SYDVKM. The CDR3 has 13 amino acids. The CDR3 DNA sequence: TGTGCCGGACAGGGCCTTAACGCCGGGGAGCTGTTTTTT. This translates into CAGQGLNAGELFF.

This clonotype occurred many times. The V call is TRBV15, the J call TRBJ2-7; 7 nucleotides agree with TRBD1. CDR1 and CDR2 (germline): LNHNV, YYDKDF (reference sequence). The length of the CDR3 is 15 residues. J lost 1 base, V lost 5 bases, and 8 bases had no gene match. The CDR3 bases are TGTGCCACCAGCGGGAGACAGGGCCTATCCTACGAGCAGTACTTC. Its translation is CATSGRQGLSYEQYF.

This clonotype showed up many times. V gene TRBV6-5 combines with J gene TRBJ2-7; D remains unclear. The CDR3 covers 15 residues. From germline, CDR1 is MNHEY and CDR2 SVGAGI. The V end was cut by 0 bases, the J end by 6 bases, with 15 bases between. The CDR3 DNA reads TGTGCCAGCAGTTACTCGATAATCGGCAGGATCGAGCAGTACTTC. It translates to CASSYSIIGRIEQYF.

This clonotype was counted a single time. This rearrangement joins TRBV20-1 to TRBJ2-5; 10 bases line up with TRBD1. The CDR3 loop spans 14 amino acids. CDR1 is DFQATT, CDR2 SNEGSKA, per germline (reference sequence). CDR3 nucleotides: TGCAGCGTTGAGTGGGCGGACAGGGGGGAGACCCAGTACTTC. Residues: CSVEWADRGETQYF.

In this sample, this clonotype turned up many times. This chain uses TRBV7-2 with TRBJ2-7; D possibly corresponds to TRBD1 (6 bases). V was clipped by 4 bases and J by 6 bases, with 10 bases between them. Germline V gene sequence: CDR1 SGHTA, CDR2 FQGNSA. The CDR3 contains 12 residues. The CDR3 sequence: CASSYRDTEQYF. DNA of the CDR3: TGTGCCAGCAGCTACCGGGACACCGAGCAGTACTTC.

This clonotype was found a few times. The chain joins TRBV24-1 to TRBJ1-5; no clear D gene. Germline values: CDR1 KGHDR, CDR2 SFDVKD. The germline V and J ends were trimmed by 3 bases and 4 bases, with 3 bases remaining between them. The CDR3 loop spans 12 amino acids. DNA for the CDR3: TGTGCCACCAGTGATGAGAATCAGCCCCAGCATTTT. Translating gives CATSDENQPQHF.

The chain recombines TRBV18 with TRBJ2-7, with 8 bases aligning to TRBD1. Germline V gene lookup returns CDR1 KGHSH and CDR2 LQKENI. CDR3 size: 16 residues. V was clipped by 0 bases and J by 4 bases; unmatched bases: 8. The CDR3 DNA reads TGTGCCAGCTCACCACCGTCAGGGGGCAAAGGGTACGAGCAGTACTTC. Its translation: CASSPPSGGKGYEQYF. The full variable domain, in which reference TRBV18 and TRBJ2-7 provide the parts outside the CDR3, is NAGVMQNPRHLVRRRGQEARLRCSPMKGHSHVYWYRQLPEEGLKFMVYLQKENIIDESGMPKERFSAEFPKEGPSILRIQQVVRGDSAAYFCASSPPSGGKGYEQYFGPGTRLTVT.